Listed here are 9 T cell receptor beta chains from one sample, sequenced in a study of human T cells and chemical hapten exposure. TCRdb itself ran the RACE reads through MiXCR, one entry per CDR3 protein. The data hold about 85,000 distinct CDR3 sequences, with around a tenth observed a single time. Indicated time point: patch test 2, 6 weeks after DPC sensitization. Treatment in this sample: therapeutic diphenylcyclopropenone sensitization with weekly scalp DPC. Here the sequenced sample was whole blood, taken in connection with sensitization to the hapten diphenylcyclopropenone (DPC). The receptors here all came from a man aged 18 to 30 with alopecia areata. Some clones in this sample may be carry-over from other donors' samples.

This clonotype has only a few counts. This chain uses TRBV6-2 or TRBV6-3 with TRBJ2-1; a possible D gene is TRBD2 (5 bases). The CDR3 totals 17 residues. Per the germline V gene, CDR1 is MNHEY and CDR2 is SVGEGT. V shed 0 bases and J shed 10 bases, with 22 bases lying between them. The CDR3 DNA reads TGTGCCAGCAGTTACTCGAAGGCGGACGGCGGGCGACTGGAGCAGTTCTTC. Protein product: CASSYSKADGGRLEQFF.

This rearrangement joins TRBV4-2 to TRBJ1-3; D call uncertain. Trimming pared 0 bases from V and 4 bases from J, leaving 10 bases between. From germline, CDR1 is LGHNA and CDR2 YNFKEQ. CDR3 size: 15 residues. CDR3 nucleotide sequence: TGTGCCAGCAGCCAAGATGTAGCCGAAGGAAACACCATATATTTT. Translating gives CASSQDVAEGNTIYF.

This clonotype was seen at least ten times. This rearrangement joins TRBV20-1 to TRBJ1-1; the D is unclear. The CDR3 runs to 13 residues. Trimming stripped 2 bases from V and 0 bases from J, with 7 bases between. Germline V CDR1 and CDR2: DFQATT, SNEGSKA (reference sequence). The CDR3 sequence is CSARPRLNTEAFF. The CDR3 nucleotides are TGCAGTGCTAGACCCAGACTGAACACTGAAGCTTTCTTT.

V is TRBV4-1 and J is TRBJ1-2; D gene uncertain. Looked up from germline, CDR1 is MGHRA and CDR2 is YSYEKL. V lost 4 bases and J 0 bases, leaving 12 bases between the germline ends. The length of the CDR3 is 15 residues. The CDR3 loop reads CASSPEGTTNYGYTF. The CDR3 region has the DNA TGCGCCAGCAGCCCGGAAGGCACGACTAACTATGGCTACACCTTC.

In its sample, this clonotype was seen many times. J is TRBJ1-5 and V is TRBV5-1; D unclear. The CDR3 has 14 amino acids. Trimming stripped 1 base from V and 4 bases from J, with 9 bases between. Per germline, CDR1 SGHRS and CDR2 YFSETQ. The CDR3 protein is CASSLTSGNQPQHF. The CDR3 region has the DNA TGCGCCAGCAGCTTGACGTCGGGGAATCAGCCCCAGCATTTT. The variable domain in full, completed from reference TRBV5-1 and TRBJ1-5, reads KAGVTQTPRYLIKTRGQQVTLSCSPISGHRSVSWYQQTPGQGLQFLFEYFSETQRNKGNFPGRFSGRQFSNSRSEMNVSTLELGDSALYLCASSLTSGNQPQHFGDGTRLSIL.

The J gene is TRBJ1-1, the V gene TRBV6-2 or TRBV6-3; the D is unclear. Germline V gene data show CDR1 as MNHEY and CDR2 as SVGEGT. The CDR3 contains 15 residues. With 6 bases removed from V and 0 bases from J, the gap between germline ends came to 14 bases. This CDR3 reads CASSYLALVNTEAFF. CDR3 nucleotides: TGTGCCAGCAGCTACCTGGCGTTGGTGAACACTGAAGCTTTCTTT.

This clonotype came up a few times. The J gene is TRBJ2-3, the V gene TRBV7-2; maybe TRBD1 (5 bases). The V end was cut by 0 bases, the J end by 4 bases, with 14 bases between. CDR3 length equals 16 residues. Germline V gene lookup returns CDR1 SGHTA and CDR2 FQGNSA. The CDR3 nucleotides read TGTGCCAGCAGCTTAGCGTCAGGGAAATCCGCAGATACGCAGTATTTT. Its protein product is CASSLASGKSADTQYF.

The gene calls are TRBV28 and TRBJ1-5; 10 bases are a match to TRBD1. Trimming cost V 9 bases and J 4 bases; bases outside gene matches: 3. CDR3 size: 13 residues. Per germline, CDR1 MDHEN and CDR2 SYDVKM. The CDR3 loop is CASEDRGNQPQHF. As DNA, the CDR3 is TGTGCCAGTGAGGACAGGGGGAATCAGCCCCAGCATTTT.

This clonotype is a singleton in its sample. This sequence may be a read error, since a much larger clone differs from it by one base. V usage is TRBV4-2 and J usage is TRBJ2-7; D is uncertain. Trimming shortened V by 3 bases and J by 6 bases, and 6 bases separated the two germline ends. The CDR3 is 11 residues long. Germline V gene sequence: CDR1 LGHNA, CDR2 YNFKEQ. The CDR3 nucleotides are TGTGCCAGCAGCCAGTCTGGCGAGCAGTACTTC. This gives the protein CASSQSGEQYF.